This entry lists 18 T cell receptor beta chains sequenced from one sample in a study of cytomegalovirus exposure and HLA in healthy donors. The PCR made use of 60 Vbeta and 13 Jbeta primers. Clones were sequenced by immunoSEQ multiplex PCR, and TCRdb holds only the in-frame ones, with some missing. The repertoire has around 200,000 clones, roughly 80% of them found once; the top ten carry 1.6%. The sample taken for sequencing was PBMCs. These receptor sequences come from a middle-aged man in good health and CMV-seronegative.

A single count supports this clone. The chain combines TRBV29-1 with TRBJ1-5; D is unresolved. This CDR3 has 13 residues. V was pared by 4 bases and J by 3 bases, with 10 bases between. The germline CDR1 and CDR2 sequences are SQVTM and ANQGSEA. The CDR3 sequence is CSVGQADNQPQHF. CDR3 bases: TGCAGCGTTGGGCAGGCCGACAATCAGCCCCAGCATTTT.

V is TRBV5-1 and J is TRBJ2-3; 9 bases fit TRBD1. Germline V lookup: CDR1 SGHRS, CDR2 YFSETQ. The CDR3 has 15 amino acids. Trimming at V came to 4 bases and at J to 5 bases, leaving 8 bases not matched to a gene. The CDR3 nucleotides are TGCGCCAGCAGCCTTCGGGACAGGGATATAGATACGCAGTATTTT. Protein sequence: CASSLRDRDIDTQYF.

The chain couples TRBV25-1 to TRBJ1-4; 7 bases match TRBD1. The CDR3 has 13 residues. The junction had 3 bases not matched to a gene; V was cut back by 3 bases and J by 8 bases. Germline loops: CDR1 MGHDK, CDR2 SYGVNS. CDR3 sequence reads: CASSDYRGEKLFF. The CDR3 DNA reads as TGTGCCAGCAGTGATTACAGGGGCGAAAAACTGTTTTTT.

CDR3 protein: CATQTGEGNQPQHF. In DNA form, the CDR3 reads TGTGCCACCCAAACAGGGGAAGGCAATCAGCCCCAGCATTTT. The chain combines TRBV10-3 with TRBJ1-5, with 7 bases matching TRBD1. Germline V gene data show CDR1 as ENHRY and CDR2 as SYGVKD. The CDR3 totals 14 residues. Germline trimming cut 10 bases from V and 2 bases from J; bases unmatched to any gene: 8.

The gene calls are TRBV7-3 and TRBJ1-5; D gene unclear. This CDR3 is 13 amino acids long. V was pared by 0 bases and J by 7 bases, with 7 bases between. Germline values: CDR1 SGHTA, CDR2 FQGTGA. The CDR3 loop is CASSLTAVQPQHF. Written as DNA, the CDR3 is TGTGCCAGCAGCTTAACGGCCGTCCAGCCCCAGCATTTT.

This sequence joins TRBV9 and TRBJ2-7, with D possibly TRBD1 on 5 matching bases. The CDR3 is made up of 12 amino acids. CDR1 and CDR2 from the germline V gene are SGDLS and YYNGEE. Trimming pared 1 base from V and 6 bases from J, leaving 8 bases between. CDR3 nucleotides: TGTGCCAGCAGCGTACAGGGTTCCGAGCAGTACTTC. Protein: CASSVQGSEQYF. Full variable domain (rest looked up from reference TRBV9 and TRBJ2-7): DSGVTQTPKHLITATGQRVTLRCSPRSGDLSVYWYQQSLDQGLQFLIQYYNGEERAKGNILERFSAQQFPDLHSELNLSSLELGDSALYFCASSVQGSEQYFGPGTRLTVT.

V is TRBV19 and J is TRBJ1-2; D gene uncertain. Germline-derived CDR1 and CDR2 are LNHDA and SQIVND (reference sequence). The CDR3 is made up of 12 amino acids. The V end was cut by 0 bases, the J end by 5 bases, with 4 bases between. The CDR3 DNA is TGTGCCAGTAGTATAGACACATATGGCTACACCTTC. This translates into CASSIDTYGYTF.

This clone was seen more than once but under ten times. The rearrangement joins TRBV4-3 to TRBJ1-3, with D unresolved. Germline CDR1 and CDR2: LGHNA and YSLEER. Trimming cost V 0 bases and J 3 bases, with 9 bases left between them. The CDR3 sequence is 15 residues long. CDR3 in amino acids: CASSQDLGGGNTIYF. The CDR3 DNA is TGCGCCAGCAGCCAAGATTTGGGAGGTGGAAACACCATATATTTT.

The rearrangement uses TRBV7-6 and TRBJ1-2; the match to TRBD1 covers 8 bases. V lost 3 bases to trimming and J lost 7 bases; unmatched junction nucleotides: 7. The CDR3 is 14 amino acids. Germline assignment: CDR1 SGHVS and CDR2 FNYEAQ. CDR3 in DNA: TGTGCCAGCAGCTTCCAGGGGGCGCAGGGTGGCTACACCTTC. Its protein is CASSFQGAQGGYTF.

As regards this clone: One junction end disagrees with the germline gene, perhaps due to a read error. The J gene is TRBJ2-7, the V gene TRBV11-3; D may be TRBD2 (7 bases). Germline-derived CDR1 and CDR2 are SGHNT and YENEEA. The CDR3 runs to 14 residues. CDR3 residues: CASSLEGGDPGENF. DNA of the CDR3: TGTGCCAGCAGCTTAGAAGGGGGGGATCCAGGGGAGAACTTC.

CDR3 region: CASSMRVAARSSPDTQYF. In DNA, the CDR3 is TGTGCCAGCAGCATGAGAGTTGCTGCCAGGTCATCACCAGATACGCAGTATTTT. The chain links TRBV5-5 to TRBJ2-3; D is ambiguous. Between the trimmed V and J ends, which lost 4 bases and 4 bases, there was a span of 25 bases. The CDR3 has 18 amino acids. Germline V lookup: CDR1 SGHKS, CDR2 YYEKEE (reference sequence).

The chain recombines TRBV5-1 with TRBJ2-1; possibly TRBD2 for D (6 bases). Looked up from germline, CDR1 is SGHRS and CDR2 is YFSETQ. This CDR3 has 13 residues. Trimming took 4 bases from V and 5 from J, leaving 10 bases between them. The CDR3 DNA is TGCGCCAGCAGCCTTTGGGGGGACAATGAGCAGTTCTTC. This gives the protein CASSLWGDNEQFF. The whole variable domain, remainder taken from reference TRBV5-1 and TRBJ2-1, is KAGVTQTPRYLIKTRGQQVTLSCSPISGHRSVSWYQQTPGQGLQFLFEYFSETQRNKGNFPGRFSGRQFSNSRSEMNVSTLELGDSALYLCASSLWGDNEQFFGPGTRLTVL.

This chain uses TRBV11-2 with TRBJ2-7; TRBD1 is a possible D gene (6 bases). The CDR3 sequence is 14 residues long. Trimming cost V 7 bases and J 3 bases, with 16 bases left between them. Germline-derived CDR1 and CDR2 are SGHAT and FQNNGV. DNA for the CDR3: TGTGCCAGCATCGTCGGCAGGGGCAACTACGAGCAGTACTTC. Amino acids: CASIVGRGNYEQYF.

The sample holds a few counts of this clone. The chain couples TRBV6-5 to TRBJ1-2; perhaps TRBD1 as D (5 bases). Trimming pared 5 bases from V and 4 bases from J, leaving 17 bases between. From germline, CDR1 is MNHEY and CDR2 SVGAGI. This CDR3 region has 15 residues. CDR3 loop: CASSTRGGSLYGYTF. The CDR3 coding sequence is TGTGCCAGCAGTACTCGCGGGGGTAGCCTCTATGGCTACACCTTC.

As DNA, the CDR3 is TGTGCCTCCTCGAGGGAATCCTACGAGCAGTACTTC. Its translation is CASSRESYEQYF. This chain links TRBV7-9 with TRBJ2-7; D might be TRBD2 (5 bases). Trimming cost V 11 bases and J 1 base, with 12 bases left between them. CDR1 is SEHNR, CDR2 FQNEAQ, per germline (reference sequence). This CDR3 has 12 residues.

This clone turned up a few times. The chain carries TRBV6-1 and TRBJ1-4; 7 nucleotides match TRBD1. The CDR3 sequence is 15 residues long. The germline V gene has CDR1 MNHNS and CDR2 SASEGT. V shed 8 bases, J shed 3 bases, and the junction held 9 bases outside the gene matches. The CDR3 here is CASEPGGGSNEKLFF. The CDR3 DNA reads TGTGCCAGCGAGCCAGGGGGTGGTTCTAATGAAAAACTGTTTTTT.

The V call is TRBV7-2, the J call TRBJ1-6; 9 bases fit TRBD1. This CDR3 has 15 residues. The V and J ends lost 5 bases and 6 bases, in that order; junction bases with no gene match: 5. Germline lookup yields CDR1 SGHTA and CDR2 FQGNSA. CDR3 in amino acids: CASSTRTGVNSPLHF. In DNA, the CDR3 is TGTGCCAGCAGCACCCGGACAGGGGTTAATTCACCCCTCCACTTT.

This clone has only a few counts. This chain joins TRBV27 and TRBJ1-1; 7 bases align to TRBD1. The CDR3 is made up of 17 amino acids. Germline CDR1 reads MNHEY; CDR2 reads SMNVEV (reference sequence). Trimming removed 4 bases from V and 2 bases from J; junction bases left unmatched: 13. CDR3 sequence reads: CASSSLYRGRTNTEAFF. The CDR3 DNA reads TGTGCCAGCAGTTCGCTGTACAGGGGCAGAACAAACACTGAAGCTTTCTTT.